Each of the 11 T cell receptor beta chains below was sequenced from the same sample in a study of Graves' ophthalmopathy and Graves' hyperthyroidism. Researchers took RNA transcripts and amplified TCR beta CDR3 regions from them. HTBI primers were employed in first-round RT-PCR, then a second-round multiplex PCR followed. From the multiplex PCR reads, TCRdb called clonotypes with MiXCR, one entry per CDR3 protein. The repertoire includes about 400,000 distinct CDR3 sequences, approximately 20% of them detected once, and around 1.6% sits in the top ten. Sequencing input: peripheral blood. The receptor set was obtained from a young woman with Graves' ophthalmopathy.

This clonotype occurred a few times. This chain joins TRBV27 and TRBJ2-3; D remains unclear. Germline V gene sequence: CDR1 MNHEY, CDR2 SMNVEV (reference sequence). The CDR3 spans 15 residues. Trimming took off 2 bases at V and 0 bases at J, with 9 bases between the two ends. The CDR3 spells CASSLRRPSTDTQYF. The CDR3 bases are TGTGCCAGCAGTTTAAGGCGCCCGAGCACAGATACGCAGTATTTT.

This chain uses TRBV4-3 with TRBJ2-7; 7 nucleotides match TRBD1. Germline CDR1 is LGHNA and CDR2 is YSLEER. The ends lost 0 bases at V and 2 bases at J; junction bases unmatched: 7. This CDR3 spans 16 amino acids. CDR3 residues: CASSQEGGQGAYEQYF. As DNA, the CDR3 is TGCGCCAGCAGCCAAGAAGGGGGTCAGGGGGCCTACGAGCAGTACTTC.

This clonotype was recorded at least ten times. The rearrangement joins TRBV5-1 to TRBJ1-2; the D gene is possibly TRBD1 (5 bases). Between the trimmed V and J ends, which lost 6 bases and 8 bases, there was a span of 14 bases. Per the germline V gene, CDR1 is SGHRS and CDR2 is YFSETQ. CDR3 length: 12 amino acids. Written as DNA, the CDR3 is TGCGCCAGCAATTCGGGGGGAGGAGGCTACACCTTC. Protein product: CASNSGGGGYTF.

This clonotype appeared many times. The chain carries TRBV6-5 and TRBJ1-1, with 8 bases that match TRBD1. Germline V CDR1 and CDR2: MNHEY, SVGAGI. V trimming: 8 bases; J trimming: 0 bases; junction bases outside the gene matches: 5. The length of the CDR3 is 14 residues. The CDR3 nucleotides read TGTGCCAGCGGGGTGACAGGGGTGAACACTGAAGCTTTCTTT. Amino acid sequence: CASGVTGVNTEAFF.

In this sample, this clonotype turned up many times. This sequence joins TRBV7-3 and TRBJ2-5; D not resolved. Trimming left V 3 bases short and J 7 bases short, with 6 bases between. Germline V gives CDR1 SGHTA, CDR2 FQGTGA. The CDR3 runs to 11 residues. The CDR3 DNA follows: TGTGCCAGCAGCTTGAATGGGACCCAGTACTTC. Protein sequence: CASSLNGTQYF.

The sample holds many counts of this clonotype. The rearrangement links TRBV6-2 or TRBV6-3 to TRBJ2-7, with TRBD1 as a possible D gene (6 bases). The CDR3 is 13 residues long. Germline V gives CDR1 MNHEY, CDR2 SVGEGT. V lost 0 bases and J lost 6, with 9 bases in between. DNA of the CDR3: TGTGCCAGCAGTTACTCGACAGGCCTCGAGCAGTACTTC. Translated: CASSYSTGLEQYF.

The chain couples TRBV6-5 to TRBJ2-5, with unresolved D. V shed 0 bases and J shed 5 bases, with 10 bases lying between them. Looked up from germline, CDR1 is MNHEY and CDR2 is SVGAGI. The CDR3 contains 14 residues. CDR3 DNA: TGTGCCAGCAGTTACTCGATGGGGTCGGAGACCCAGTACTTC. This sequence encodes CASSYSMGSETQYF.

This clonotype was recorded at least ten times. CDR3 DNA: TGTGCCAGCAGGGGCTTCAGCTCTGGGGCCAACGTCCTGACTTTC. Translated: CASRGFSSGANVLTF. V gene TRBV2 combines with J gene TRBJ2-6; D is unclear. V gave up 6 bases and J gave up 0 bases, with 9 bases separating them. Per germline, CDR1 SNHLY and CDR2 FYNNEI. The CDR3 is made up of 15 amino acids.

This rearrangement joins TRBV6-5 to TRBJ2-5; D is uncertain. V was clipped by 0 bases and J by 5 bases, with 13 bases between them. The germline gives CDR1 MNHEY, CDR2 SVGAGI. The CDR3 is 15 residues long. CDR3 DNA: TGTGCCAGCAGTTACTCGACCGGCATTGGTGAGACCCAGTACTTC. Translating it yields CASSYSTGIGETQYF.

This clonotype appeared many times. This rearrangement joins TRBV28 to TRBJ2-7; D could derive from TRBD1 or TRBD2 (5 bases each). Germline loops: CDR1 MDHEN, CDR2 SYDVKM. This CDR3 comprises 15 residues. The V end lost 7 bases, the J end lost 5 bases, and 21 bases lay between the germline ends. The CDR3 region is CASTPAREGNHEQYF. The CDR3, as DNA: TGTGCCAGCACCCCAGCAAGAGAGGGGAACCACGAGCAGTACTTC.

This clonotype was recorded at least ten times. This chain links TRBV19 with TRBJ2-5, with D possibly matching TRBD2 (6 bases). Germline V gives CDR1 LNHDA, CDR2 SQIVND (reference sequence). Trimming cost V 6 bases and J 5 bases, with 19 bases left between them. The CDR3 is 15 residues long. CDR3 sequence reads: CASRFRGANMETQYF. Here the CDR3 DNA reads TGTGCCAGTAGGTTCCGCGGGGCCAATATGGAGACCCAGTACTTC.